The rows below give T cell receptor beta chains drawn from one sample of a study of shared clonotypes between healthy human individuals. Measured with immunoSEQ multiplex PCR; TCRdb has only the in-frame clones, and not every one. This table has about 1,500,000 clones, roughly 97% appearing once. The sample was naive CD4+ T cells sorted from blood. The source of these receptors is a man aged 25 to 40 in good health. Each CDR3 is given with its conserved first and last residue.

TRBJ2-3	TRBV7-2	CASSPGPGQGVNTQYF
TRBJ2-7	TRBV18	CASSPQDRVRYF
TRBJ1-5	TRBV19	CASSTPTGGIGSRPQHF
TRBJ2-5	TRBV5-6	CASSVTGSETQYF
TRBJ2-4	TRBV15	CATSRISHGGQDLAGRDVF
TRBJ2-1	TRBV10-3	CAIRGPNEQFF
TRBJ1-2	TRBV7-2	CASSPFLADYGYTF
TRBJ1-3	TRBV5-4	CASSSDSQGENTIYF
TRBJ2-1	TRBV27	CASSTSWTGRGFF
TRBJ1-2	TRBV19	CASSIVDGYGYTF
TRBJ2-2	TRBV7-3	CASSLTRTGELFF
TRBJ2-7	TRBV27	CACRLAGGGEQYF
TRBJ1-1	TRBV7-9	CASSQEGPNTEAFF
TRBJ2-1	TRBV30	CAWSVILASYNEQFF
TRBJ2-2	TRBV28	CASSTPSGNTGELFF
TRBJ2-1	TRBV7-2	CASSLGLAGYNEQFF
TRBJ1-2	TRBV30	CAWSKDRDYGYTF
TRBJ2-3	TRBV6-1	CASRGQSLTDTQYF
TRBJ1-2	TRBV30	CAWSVRNYGYTF
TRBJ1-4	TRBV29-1	CSVGQEPVSEKLFF
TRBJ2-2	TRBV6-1	CASSGSDFHTGELFF
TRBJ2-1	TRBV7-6	CASSSYGLASYNEQFF
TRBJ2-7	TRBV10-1	CASSETGRYEQYF
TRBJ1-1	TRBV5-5	CASSGTVNTEAFF
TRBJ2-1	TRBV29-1	CSVEAQGKYNEQFF
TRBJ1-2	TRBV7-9	CASSLAGQGANYGYTF
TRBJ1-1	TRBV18	CASSGPGLNTEAFF
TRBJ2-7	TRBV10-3	CAISDRGYEQYF
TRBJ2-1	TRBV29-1	CSVGTSGSSYNEQFF
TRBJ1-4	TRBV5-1	CASSLAPAGAGEKLFF
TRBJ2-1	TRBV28	CASLEGHRSYNEQFF
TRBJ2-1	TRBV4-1	CASSQGSHRDNEQFF
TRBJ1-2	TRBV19	CASSEQGAGGYTF
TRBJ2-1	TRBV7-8	CASSLDPYNEQFF
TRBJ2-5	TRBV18	CASSPGQGSQETQYF
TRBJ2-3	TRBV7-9	CASSFQTDTQYF
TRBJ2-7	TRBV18	CASSQGTISYEQYF
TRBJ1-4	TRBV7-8	CASSWLGANEKLFF
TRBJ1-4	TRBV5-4	CASSLGQGKTNEKLFF
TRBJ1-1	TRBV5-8	CASSPVQGLNTEAFF
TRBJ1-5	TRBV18	CASSPESNQPQHF
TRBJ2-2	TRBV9	CASSTPLAVSGVNTGELFF
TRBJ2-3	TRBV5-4	CASSIGDRGLHATDTQYF
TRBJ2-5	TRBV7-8	CASSPRDEETQYF
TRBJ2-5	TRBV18	CASSPPGVPQETQYF
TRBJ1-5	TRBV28	CASRQGLDNQPQHF
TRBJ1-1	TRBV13	CASSFRDRGAEAFF
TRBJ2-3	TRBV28	CASILDGGQLQYF
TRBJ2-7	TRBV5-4	CASSAGLAGLSYEQYF
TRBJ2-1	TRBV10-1	CASSDSQGSSYNEQFF
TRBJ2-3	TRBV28	CASTLDSASEDTDTQYF
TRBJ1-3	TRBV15	CATSRDKGRGAGNTIYF
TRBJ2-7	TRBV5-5	CASSQTGTGGVNEQYF
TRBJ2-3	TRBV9	CASSVAGATDTQYF
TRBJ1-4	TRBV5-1	CASSLTGTGGKLFF
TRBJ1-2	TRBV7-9	CASSFDQGRTGYGYTF
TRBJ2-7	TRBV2	CASRGLAGFQYF
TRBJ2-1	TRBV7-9	CASSAKGSSYNEQFF
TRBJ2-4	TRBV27	CASRRMGLAGNIQYF
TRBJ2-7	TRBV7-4	CASSQRGTSGISYEQYF